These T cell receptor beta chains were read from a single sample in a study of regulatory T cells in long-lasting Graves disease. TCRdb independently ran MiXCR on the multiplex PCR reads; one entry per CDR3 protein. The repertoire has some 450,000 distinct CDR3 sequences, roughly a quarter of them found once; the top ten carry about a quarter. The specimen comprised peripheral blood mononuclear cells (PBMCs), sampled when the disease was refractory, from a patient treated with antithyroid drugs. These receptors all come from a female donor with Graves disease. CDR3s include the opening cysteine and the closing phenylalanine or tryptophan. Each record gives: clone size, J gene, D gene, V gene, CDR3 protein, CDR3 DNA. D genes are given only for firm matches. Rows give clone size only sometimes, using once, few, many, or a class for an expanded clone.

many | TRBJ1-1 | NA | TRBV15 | CATSRDRVSLREAFF | TGTGCCACCAGCAGAGATCGTGTCAGCCTCCGTGAAGCTTTCTTT
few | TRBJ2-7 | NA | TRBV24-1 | CATSDPKESSYEQYF | TGTGCCACCAGTGATCCCAAGGAATCATCCTACGAGCAGTACTTC
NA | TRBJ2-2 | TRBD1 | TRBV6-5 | CASSYYRQGPGELFF | TGTGCCAGCAGTTACTACCGACAGGGCCCCGGGGAGCTGTTTTTT
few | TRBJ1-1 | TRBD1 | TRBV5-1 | CASTETGGRTEAFF | TGCGCCAGCACCGAGACAGGGGGTAGGACTGAAGCTTTCTTT
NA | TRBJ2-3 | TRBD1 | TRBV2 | CASSVQDRDTDTQYF | TGTGCCAGCAGTGTCCAGGACAGGGACACAGATACGCAGTATTTT
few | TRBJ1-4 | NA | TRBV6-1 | CASRIRAATNEKLFF | TGTGCCAGCAGAATCCGCGCAGCAACTAATGAAAAACTGTTTTTT
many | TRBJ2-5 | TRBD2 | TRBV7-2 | CASSLSGGQSVKTQYF | TGTGCCAGCAGCTTAAGCGGGGGGCAATCCGTTAAGACCCAGTACTTC
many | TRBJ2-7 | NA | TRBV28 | CARRLSGACEQYF | TGTGCCCGAAGGCTGAGTGGGGCGTGCGAGCAGTACTTC
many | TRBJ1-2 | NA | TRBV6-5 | CASSYSSGERRGYTF | TGTGCCAGCAGTTACTCGAGCGGGGAGAGACGTGGCTACACCTTC
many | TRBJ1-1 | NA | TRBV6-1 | CASSAVANTEAFF | TGTGCCAGCAGTGCGGTAGCGAACACTGAAGCTTTCTTT
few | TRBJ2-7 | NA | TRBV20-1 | CSARDYSYEQYF | TGCAGTGCTAGGGACTACTCCTACGAGCAGTACTTC
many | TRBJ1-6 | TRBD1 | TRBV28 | CASSTTGQGRNSPLHF | TGTGCCAGCAGTACTACGGGACAGGGGAGAAATTCACCCCTCCACTTT
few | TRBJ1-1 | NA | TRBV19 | CARQGAGNNTEAFF | TGTGCCCGTCAAGGGGCAGGGAATAACACTGAAGCTTTCTTT
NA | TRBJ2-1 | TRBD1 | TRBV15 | CATSREGQGADFDQFF | TGTGCCACCAGCAGAGAAGGACAGGGGGCGGACTTTGACCAGTTCTTC
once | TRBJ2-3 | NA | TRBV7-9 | CASSSGTRLSTDTQYF | TGTGCCAGCAGCTCCGGGACCCGGCTCAGCACAGATACGCAGTATTTT
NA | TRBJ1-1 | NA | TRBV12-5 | CASGLAPGVSEAFF | TGTGCTAGTGGTTTGGCCCCAGGGGTTTCTGAAGCTTTCTTT
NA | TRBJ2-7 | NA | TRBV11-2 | CASSLERGVHEQYF | TGTGCCAGCAGCTTAGAGCGCGGGGTTCACGAGCAGTACTTC